Ten or more counts support the clone carrying this T cell receptor beta chain. What it binds is not known. The sample belongs to a study of early T cells in non-severe SARS-CoV-2 infection. Across the whole study: Sequencing targeted bulk RNA from unsorted whole blood, leaving chains unpaired. Study results and caveats: Clonotype matching in VDJdb favored anti-spike CD8 responses and did not capture private and CD4 specificities.

Individual cDNA molecules were tagged with unique molecular identifiers. TCRdb re-called the 5' RACE reads with MiXCR, one entry per CDR3 protein. The data show tens of thousands of distinct CDR3 sequences, under 6% seen once. The CDR3 runs to 15 residues. V lost 0 bases to trimming and J lost 4 bases, with 11 bases between them. Germline V CDR1 and CDR2: MNHEY, SMNVEV (reference sequence). Input material: whole blood. This receptor was taken from an adult who was a healthcare worker with PCR-confirmed SARS-CoV-2 infection or an uninfected control (not recorded which). The chain employs TRBV27 and TRBJ2-3; D is uncertain. In DNA form, the CDR3 reads TGTGCCAGCAGTTTATCGGGGTCCCTGCCAGATACGCAGTATTTT. Translating it yields CASSLSGSLPDTQYF.